This entry lists 13 T cell receptor beta chains sequenced from one sample in a study of beta chain features in type 1 diabetes. The isolated RNA, all of it, was reverse transcribed, so expressed TCRB transcripts were what got sequenced. Clones were read by immunoSEQ multiplex PCR, and TCRdb kept only the in-frame ones, dropping some. The data hold 900,000 or so clones, with 17% observed a single time. The sequenced sample consisted of naive CD4+ T cells from blood. The receptors were gathered from a woman between 18 and 30 years old in good health.

In its sample, this clone was seen a few times. This chain uses TRBV7-2 with TRBJ2-1; tentatively, D is TRBD1 or TRBD2 (5 bases each). Looked up from germline, CDR1 is SGHTA and CDR2 is FQGNSA. Trimming cost V 6 bases and J 0 bases, with 12 bases left between them. CDR3 length: 15 amino acids. The CDR3 here is CASSRDPSSYNEQFF. The CDR3 DNA follows: TGTGCCAGCAGTCGGGACCCGAGCTCCTACAATGAGCAGTTCTTC.

This clone was picked up a small number of times. This sequence joins TRBV7-2 and TRBJ1-3; TRBD1 is a possible D gene (6 bases). Per germline, CDR1 SGHTA and CDR2 FQGNSA. This CDR3 comprises 15 residues. V was cut by 5 bases and J by 2 bases, with 13 bases left in between. The CDR3 spells CASSHRESAGNTIYF. The CDR3, as DNA: TGTGCCAGCAGCCACAGGGAGAGTGCTGGAAACACCATATATTTT.

A few counts support this clone. CDR3 nucleotide sequence: TGTGCCAGCAGCTTAGCGACCGGGACTAACTACGAGCAGTACTTC. Residues: CASSLATGTNYEQYF. V gene TRBV7-2 combines with J gene TRBJ2-7, with 7 bases fitting TRBD2. CDR1 is SGHTA and CDR2 is FQGNSA in the germline V gene. CDR3 length: 15 residues. Trimming cost V 0 bases and J 3 bases; bases outside gene matches: 5.

The chain couples TRBV7-3 to TRBJ2-3; weak D call: TRBD2 (5 bases). Trimming stripped 3 bases from V and 5 bases from J, with 12 bases between. This CDR3 is built from 14 residues. Germline V gene sequence: CDR1 SGHTA, CDR2 FQGTGA. CDR3 sequence reads: CASSFARGGDTQYF. In DNA, the CDR3 is TGTGCCAGCAGCTTCGCACGGGGTGGAGATACGCAGTATTTT.

This chain connects TRBV5-5 to TRBJ2-6, with a tentative D call TRBD1 (5 bases). Germline values: CDR1 SGHKS, CDR2 YYEKEE (reference sequence). The V end was cut by 0 bases, the J end by 0 bases, with 7 bases between. There are 16 residues in the CDR3. CDR3 bases: TGTGCCAGCAGCTTGGGACAGCGCTCTGGGGCCAACGTCCTGACTTTC. Translation gives CASSLGQRSGANVLTF.

This clone was seen a handful of times. The V gene is TRBV4-1, the J gene TRBJ1-2, with D unresolved. The germline V gene encodes CDR1 MGHRA and CDR2 YSYEKL. This CDR3 contains 17 residues. Trimming took off 3 bases at V and 4 bases at J, with 21 bases between the two ends. CDR3 sequence reads: CASSHGSRPQRGYGYTF. The CDR3 DNA reads TGCGCCAGCAGCCACGGAAGTCGTCCCCAACGGGGCTATGGCTACACCTTC.

V gene TRBV19 combines with J gene TRBJ1-5; 10 bases align to TRBD1. CDR3 size: 12 residues. Trimming at V came to 8 bases and at J to 6 bases, leaving 1 base not matched to a gene. Germline V CDR1 and CDR2: LNHDA, SQIVND (reference sequence). The CDR3 DNA reads TGTGCCAGTGACAGGGGGCCTCAGCCCCAGCATTTT. It translates to CASDRGPQPQHF.

The chain couples TRBV4-3 to TRBJ2-4, with 8 bases aligning to TRBD2. The CDR3 covers 16 residues. CDR1 is LGHNA and CDR2 is YSLEER in the germline V gene. Germline trimming cut 0 bases from V and 7 bases from J; bases unmatched to any gene: 8. The DNA of the CDR3 is TGCGCCAGCAGCCAAGAACCGCGGGGGGCCCACAACATTCAGTACTTC. Protein product: CASSQEPRGAHNIQYF.

This clone has a handful of counts. CDR3 sequence reads: CSRGLVETQYF. DNA for the CDR3: TGCAGCCGGGGGCTGGTGGAGACCCAGTACTTC. The chain has TRBV20-1 and TRBJ2-5; either TRBD1 or TRBD2 may fit D (6 bases each). The CDR3 loop spans 11 amino acids. Germline V lookup: CDR1 DFQATT, CDR2 SNEGSKA (reference sequence).

This clone was seen a handful of times. The CDR3 sequence: CASNPASSYNEQFF. In DNA, the CDR3 is TGTGCCAGCAACCCAGCCAGCTCCTACAATGAGCAGTTCTTC. The J gene is TRBJ2-1, the V gene TRBV6-5; D gene ambiguous. V was trimmed by 7 bases and J by 0 bases, leaving 10 bases between them. This CDR3 has 14 residues. Germline CDR1 reads MNHEY; CDR2 reads SVGAGI.

This clone was detected a few times. The genes are TRBV7-2 and TRBJ2-3; the D is unclear. Germline V CDR1 and CDR2: SGHTA, FQGNSA. The CDR3 covers 18 residues. V lost 0 bases and J lost 2, with 18 bases in between. For the CDR3, the DNA is TGTGCCAGCAGCTTAGCGCACCGTAGGGCAGCCTTCACAGATACGCAGTATTTT. Translated: CASSLAHRRAAFTDTQYF.

The chain is built from TRBV28 and TRBJ2-7; D gene ambiguous. V lost 7 bases to trimming and J lost 3 bases, with 7 bases between them. Germline assignment: CDR1 MDHEN and CDR2 SYDVKM. The CDR3 is 11 residues long. CDR3 DNA sequence: TGTGCCAGCAACAAGGGCTACGAGCAGTACTTC. It codes for CASNKGYEQYF. Supplemented by reference TRBV28 and TRBJ2-7, the full variable domain reads DVKVTQSSRYLVKRTGEKVFLECVQDMDHENMFWYRQDPGLGLRLIYFSYDVKMKEKGDIPEGYSVSREKKERFSLILESASTNQTSMYLCASNKGYEQYFGPGTRLTVT.

The table lists this clone with a few counts. The CDR3 DNA reads TGTGCCAGCAGCACCACTTCAGTCTACGAGCAGTACTTC. Translated, it gives CASSTTSVYEQYF. This sequence joins TRBV7-2 and TRBJ2-7; D unclear. Trimming shortened V by 5 bases and J by 3 bases, and 11 bases separated the two germline ends. The CDR3 contains 13 residues. Germline V gene data show CDR1 as SGHTA and CDR2 as FQGNSA.